A single sample is the source of the 26 T cell receptor beta chains below, sequenced in a study of blood T cell repertoires in COVID-19. Only in-frame clones appear in the TCRdb table, and some are missing; sequencing was by immunoSEQ multiplex PCR. Among about 64,000 clones, 88% were seen once, and the ten largest hold roughly a tenth. Material: PBMCs or T cells enriched from blood (not recorded which). The source of these receptors is a woman in her 40s who had recovered from COVID-19.

In its sample, this clone was seen once. Here the CDR3 DNA reads TGTGCCAGCAGCCGACCCAGGGGGCCTGGAAACACCATATATTTT. Translated, it gives CASSRPRGPGNTIYF. The chain has TRBV14 and TRBJ1-3, with 8 bases identical to TRBD1. CDR3 length equals 15 residues. Germline loops: CDR1 SGHDN, CDR2 FVKESK. V lost 4 bases to trimming and J lost 2 bases; unmatched junction nucleotides: 4.

This clone has a handful of counts. The chain couples TRBV25-1 to TRBJ1-2, with 7 bases that match TRBD1. With 4 bases clipped from V and 6 bases from J, the junction kept 8 bases outside the gene matches. This CDR3 comprises 14 residues. Per the germline V gene, CDR1 is MGHDK and CDR2 is SYGVNS. Here the CDR3 reads CASSGQGVINGYTF. The CDR3 DNA follows: TGTGCCAGCAGTGGACAGGGAGTAATCAATGGCTACACCTTC.

The V gene is TRBV2, the J gene TRBJ2-2, with a weak D call TRBD1 (7 bases). Germline values: CDR1 SNHLY, CDR2 FYNNEI. There are 14 residues in the CDR3. V gave up 6 bases and J gave up 6 bases, with 14 bases separating them. The CDR3 nucleotides are TGTGCCAGCAGGAGCAGGGGGGTGCCCGGGGAGCTGTTTTTT. This codes for CASRSRGVPGELFF.

This clone occurred once. The V and J genes are TRBV7-6 and TRBJ2-3; weak D call: TRBD2 (6 bases). Trimming shortened V by 1 base and J by 4 bases, and 15 bases separated the two germline ends. The CDR3 runs 16 residues. Germline CDR1 reads SGHVS; CDR2 reads FNYEAQ. The CDR3 bases are TGTGCCAGCAGCTTAGGTATTAGCGGAGGGGCAGATACGCAGTATTTT. It codes for CASSLGISGGADTQYF.

This chain uses TRBV7-8 with TRBJ2-2; 11 nucleotides agree with TRBD2. Germline V gene lookup returns CDR1 SGHVS and CDR2 FQNEAQ. The CDR3 sequence is 15 residues long. After removal of 8 bases from V and 3 bases from J, the junction contained 5 bases not matched to a gene. As DNA, the CDR3 is TGTGCCAGCCGATTAGCGGGGGGGCACACCGGGGAGCTGTTTTTT. The encoded protein is CASRLAGGHTGELFF.

The chain links TRBV5-4 to TRBJ1-1; perhaps TRBD1 as D (6 bases). V lost 0 bases and J 8 bases, leaving 14 bases between the germline ends. The CDR3 has 14 residues. Germline CDR1 and CDR2: SGHNT and YYREEE (reference sequence). For the CDR3, the DNA is TGTGCCAGCAGCTTGGGGGGGCAGGGAAAGGAAGCTTTCTTT. This translates into CASSLGGQGKEAFF.

This rearrangement joins TRBV27 to TRBJ1-6, with unresolved D. Germline V gene data show CDR1 as MNHEY and CDR2 as SMNVEV (reference sequence). This CDR3 region has 14 residues. Trimming took off 2 bases at V and 7 bases at J, with 9 bases between the two ends. CDR3 protein: CASSLRQANSPLHF. The CDR3 nucleotides are TGTGCCAGCAGTTTAAGGCAGGCAAATTCACCCCTCCACTTT.

The CDR3 DNA follows: TGTGCCAGCAGCTCCGGACTAGGATTTTTAGAGACCCAGTACTTC. Protein product: CASSSGLGFLETQYF. This rearrangement joins TRBV11-3 to TRBJ2-5, with TRBD2 identical over 7 bases. CDR3 length: 15 residues. The germline gives CDR1 SGHNT, CDR2 YENEEA. Unmatched junction bases numbered 9, after V lost 4 bases and J lost 4 bases. Full variable domain (rest looked up from reference TRBV11-3 and TRBJ2-5): EAGVVQSPRYKIIEKKQPVAFWCNPISGHNTLYWYLQNLGQGPELLIRYENEEAVDDSQLPKDRFSAERLKGVDSTLKIQPAELGDSAVYLCASSSGLGFLETQYFGPGTRLLVL.

The V and J genes are TRBV27 and TRBJ1-1; the match to TRBD1 covers 9 bases. V dropped 0 bases and J dropped 1; count of bases not matched to a gene: 9. The germline V gene encodes CDR1 MNHEY and CDR2 SMNVEV (reference sequence). This CDR3 is built from 18 residues. The CDR3 DNA is TGTGCCAGCAGTTTATCCCCACCAGGACAGGGGCGGAACACTGAAGCTTTCTTT. This encodes CASSLSPPGQGRNTEAFF.

The chain links TRBV19 to TRBJ2-1; the match to TRBD2 covers 8 bases. Germline V CDR1 and CDR2: LNHDA, SQIVND (reference sequence). This CDR3 contains 18 residues. V lost 5 bases to trimming and J lost 2 bases; unmatched junction nucleotides: 14. The CDR3 bases are TGTGCCAGTAGTTCAACCGGACTAGCCCTAGACCCCTACAATGAGCAGTTCTTC. Its translation is CASSSTGLALDPYNEQFF.

The rearrangement joins TRBV3-1 (or the pseudogene TRBV3-2) to TRBJ2-5; 8 bases align to TRBD2. The CDR3 spans 14 residues. CDR1 and CDR2 (germline): LGHDT, YNNKEL (reference sequence). Trimming took 3 bases from V and 7 from J; bases not matched to a gene: 7. CDR3: CASSQGLGVGTQYF. CDR3 nucleotide sequence: TGTGCCAGCAGCCAGGGACTAGGGGTAGGGACCCAGTACTTC.

This chain uses TRBV10-2 with TRBJ2-3, with a weak D call TRBD2 (5 bases). The CDR3 has 12 amino acids. Per germline, CDR1 WSHSY and CDR2 SAAADI. V was pared by 6 bases and J by 11 bases, with 15 bases between. The CDR3, as DNA: TGCGCCAGCAGCCCCGACTACGAGGAGCAGTATTTT. Protein sequence: CASSPDYEEQYF.

The chain joins TRBV7-9 to TRBJ1-2; D gene ambiguous. Germline-derived CDR1 and CDR2 are SEHNR and FQNEAQ (reference sequence). The CDR3 extends over 14 amino acids. Deletions cut 2 bases from V and 6 bases from J, with 13 bases between. Here the CDR3 DNA reads TGTGCCAGCAGCTTATTAGCCGGAAGCGATGGCTACACCTTC. Amino acid sequence: CASSLLAGSDGYTF.

The rearrangement links TRBV6-5 to TRBJ1-2; the match to TRBD1 covers 7 bases. The CDR3 loop spans 13 amino acids. The trim removed 7 bases at V and 6 bases at J, leaving 8 bases unmatched. Germline CDR1 reads MNHEY; CDR2 reads SVGAGI. CDR3 bases: TGTGCCAGCACCAACAAGGGGGCAGATGGCTACACCTTC. It specifies CASTNKGADGYTF.

This clone was counted once. In nucleotides, the CDR3 is TGTGCCACGACTTCCGGACTAGCGGGGGGGTACTATAGCACAGATACGCAGTATTTT. This translates into CATTSGLAGGYYSTDTQYF. The chain employs TRBV27 and TRBJ2-3, with TRBD2 matching 15 bases. The ends lost 10 bases at V and 0 bases at J; junction bases unmatched: 14. Per the germline V gene, CDR1 is MNHEY and CDR2 is SMNVEV (reference sequence). The CDR3 length is 19 residues.

The V and J genes are TRBV4-1 and TRBJ2-1, with a possible D match to TRBD2 (7 bases). The ends were cut back, 4 bases at V and 4 bases at J, with 20 bases in the middle. There are 17 residues in the CDR3. The germline V gene encodes CDR1 MGHRA and CDR2 YSYEKL. The CDR3 bases are TGCGCCAGCAGCCCCCTGCCACGGGGGGCCACTTACAATGAGCAGTTCTTC. Translating it yields CASSPLPRGATYNEQFF.

CDR3 amino acids: CASSLQLSGKPQHF. The CDR3, as DNA: TGTGCCAGCAGCCTACAGTTATCGGGGAAGCCCCAGCATTTT. The V call is TRBV2, the J call TRBJ1-5; D not resolved. V lost 6 bases to trimming and J lost 8 bases, with 17 bases between them. Germline CDR1 and CDR2: SNHLY and FYNNEI. CDR3 length: 14 residues.

The chain has TRBV21-1 and TRBJ1-1; the D call in the table, TRBD1, was not verified against the DNA. TRBV21-1 corresponds to a pseudogene. This CDR3 has 18 residues. This CDR3 reads CASSNNRVKRHMNTEAFF. CDR3 sequence (DNA): TGTGCCAGCAGCAACAACAGGGTCAAGAGGCACATGAACACTGAAGCTTTCTTT.

The J gene is TRBJ2-3, the V gene TRBV5-1; 9 bases line up with TRBD2. Looked up from germline, CDR1 is SGHRS and CDR2 is YFSETQ. CDR3 length: 16 amino acids. After removal of 2 bases from V and 0 bases from J, the junction contained 4 bases not matched to a gene. CDR3 in DNA: TGCGCCAGCAGCTTTAGCGGGGGCGCAAGCACAGATACGCAGTATTTT. This codes for CASSFSGGASTDTQYF.

This clone appeared a single time. V and J are TRBV10-2 and TRBJ2-2; weak D call: TRBD1 (5 bases). The CDR3 length is 16 residues. CDR1 is WSHSY, CDR2 SAAADI, per germline. The V gene lost 2 bases and the J gene lost 1 base, with 11 bases spanning the gap. The CDR3 DNA is TGCGCCAGCAGTGAGAGGTTGGACAAGAACACCGGGGAGCTGTTTTTT. This gives the protein CASSERLDKNTGELFF.

The genes are TRBV2 and TRBJ2-7; D call uncertain. CDR1 and CDR2 from the germline V gene are SNHLY and FYNNEI. This CDR3 has 14 amino acids. Trimming pared 7 bases from V and 3 bases from J, leaving 16 bases between. CDR3 bases: TGTGCCAGCATCAGGTTGTTAGTCGGCTACGAGCAGTACTTC. Translation gives CASIRLLVGYEQYF.

The V gene is TRBV20-1, the J gene TRBJ2-1, with 7 bases matching TRBD1. The junction had 7 bases not matched to a gene; V was cut back by 3 bases and J by 5 bases. CDR1 and CDR2 from the germline V gene are DFQATT and SNEGSKA (reference sequence). The CDR3 sequence is 14 residues long. The CDR3 loop reads CSASFPGQNNEQFF. CDR3 sequence (DNA): TGCAGTGCTAGTTTCCCGGGACAGAACAATGAGCAGTTCTTC.

The rearrangement joins TRBV5-1 to TRBJ2-2, with D possibly matching TRBD2 (6 bases). The CDR3 length is 18 residues. V was cut by 3 bases and J by 4 bases, with 22 bases left in between. Germline CDR1 reads SGHRS; CDR2 reads YFSETQ. This CDR3 is CASSYWDSPVPGTGELFF. The CDR3 DNA sequence: TGCGCCAGCAGCTACTGGGACTCCCCTGTACCGGGCACCGGGGAGCTGTTTTTT.

This clone appeared a few times. The chain is built from TRBV20-1 and TRBJ1-1, with TRBD1 as a possible D gene (5 bases). The V gene's germline CDR1 is DFQATT and CDR2 SNEGSKA (reference sequence). CDR3 length: 11 amino acids. V was shortened by 4 bases and J by 11 bases, with 14 bases between the two germline ends. CDR3 loop: CSAIEGAGAFF. The CDR3 bases are TGCAGTGCTATTGAAGGGGCGGGGGCTTTCTTT.

The chain links TRBV19 to TRBJ1-4; no reliable D call. This CDR3 is 14 amino acids long. The V gene's germline CDR1 is LNHDA and CDR2 SQIVND (reference sequence). V shed 7 bases and J shed 0 bases, with 9 bases lying between them. The CDR3 protein is CASTLDTTNEKLFF. The DNA for the CDR3 is TGTGCCAGTACCTTAGACACAACTAATGAAAAACTGTTTTTT.

V and J are TRBV7-9 and TRBJ2-3, with 8 nucleotides matching TRBD2. This CDR3 has 14 residues. Germline V gene sequence: CDR1 SEHNR, CDR2 FQNEAQ (reference sequence). Losses at the gene ends were 3 bases for V and 6 bases for J; bases not matched to a gene: 5. CDR3: CASSLTSAGDTQYF. The CDR3 DNA is TGTGCCAGCAGCTTGACTAGCGCGGGGGATACGCAGTATTTT.